The T cell receptor beta chain described here comes from a study of CD8 T cells in ankylosing spondylitis. Regarding the study as a whole: Ankylosing spondylitis blood appeared to be characterized by a TCR beta motif of fewer than ten highly homologous variants. As reported, disease-linked clones showed significant enrichment in matched ankylosing spondylitis synovial fluid.

TCRdb ran MiXCR on the 5' RACE reads and lists one entry per CDR3 protein. In the table there are a few hundred thousand distinct CDR3 sequences, more than 20% of which are singletons. There are a few counts of this clonotype. What it binds is unknown. The CDR3 runs 15 residues. The germline V and J ends were trimmed by 10 bases and 3 bases, with 19 bases remaining between them. Germline CDR1 SGHTA, CDR2 FQGNSA. The chain couples TRBV7-2 to TRBJ2-1; D perhaps matches TRBD2 (6 bases). This TCR was recovered from a female donor with ankylosing spondylitis or in good health (not recorded which). What was sequenced was blood, either unsorted or a sorted T cell fraction (not recorded which). CDR3 sequence reads: CATPGISGNYNEQFF. The CDR3 DNA follows: TGTGCCACCCCGGGGATTAGCGGTAACTACAATGAGCAGTTCTTC. Combining the CDR3 with reference TRBV7-2 and TRBJ2-1 gives the whole variable domain GAGVSQSPSNKVTEKGKDVELRCDPISGHTALYWYRQSLGQGLEFLIYFQGNSAPDKSGLPSDRFSAERTGGSVSTLTIQRTQQEDSAVYLCATPGISGNYNEQFFGPGTRLTVL.